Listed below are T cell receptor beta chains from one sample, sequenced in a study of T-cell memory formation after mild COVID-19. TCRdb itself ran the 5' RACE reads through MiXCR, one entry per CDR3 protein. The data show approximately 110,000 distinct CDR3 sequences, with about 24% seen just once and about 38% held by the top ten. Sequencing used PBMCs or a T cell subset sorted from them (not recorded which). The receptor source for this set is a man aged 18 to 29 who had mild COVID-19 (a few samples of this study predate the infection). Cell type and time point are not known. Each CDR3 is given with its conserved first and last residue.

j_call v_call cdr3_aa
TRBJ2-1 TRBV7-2 CASSLGGGDPEQFF
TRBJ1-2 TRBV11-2 CASSNHRAYGGYTF
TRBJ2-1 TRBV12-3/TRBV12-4 CASSLSTGAFNEQFF
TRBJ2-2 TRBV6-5 CASSFGTRATGELFF
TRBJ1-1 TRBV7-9 CASSPGQGNTEAFF
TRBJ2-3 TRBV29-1 CSVTLAGAGDTQYF
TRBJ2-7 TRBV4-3 CASSEGPGHNYEQYF
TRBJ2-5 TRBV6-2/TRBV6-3 CASSLDSLTQYF
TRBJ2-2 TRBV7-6 CASSFSGENTGELFF
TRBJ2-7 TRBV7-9 CASSLEQSGPYEQYF
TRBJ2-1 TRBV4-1 CASSQEVGTSDYNEQFF
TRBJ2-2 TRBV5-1 CASSLVRGEANTGELFF
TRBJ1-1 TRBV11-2 CASSARQGGTEAFF
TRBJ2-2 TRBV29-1 CSVPLGLYSGELFF
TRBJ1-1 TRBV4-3 CASSQEVGGSRPEAFF
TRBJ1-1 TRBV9 CASSVGFSPLDAFF
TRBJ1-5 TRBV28 CASSLGLLGGPQHF
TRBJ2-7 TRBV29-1 CSVGLAGSYEQYF
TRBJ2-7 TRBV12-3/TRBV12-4 CASRKVGQGSYEQYF
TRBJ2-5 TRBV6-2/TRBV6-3 CASSYGGRFQETQYF
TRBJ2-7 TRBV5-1 CASSAWDRDSSEQYF
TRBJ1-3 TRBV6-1 CASSEAIGNTIYF
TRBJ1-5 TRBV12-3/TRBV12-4 CASSQDRAPQHF
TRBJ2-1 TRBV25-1 CASSATGGRDEQFF
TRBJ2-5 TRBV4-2 CASSPGLSGTTQETQYF
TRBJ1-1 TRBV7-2 CASSWSTGAGMNTEAFF
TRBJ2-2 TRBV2 CASGANTGELFF
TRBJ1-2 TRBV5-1 CASSSRAAGNGYTF
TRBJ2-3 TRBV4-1 CASSPIGTGEVDTQYF
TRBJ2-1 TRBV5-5 CASSLGQGADEQFF
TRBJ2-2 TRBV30 CAWSGHRNTGELFF
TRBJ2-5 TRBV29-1 CSVDSGYQETQYF
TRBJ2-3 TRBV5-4 CASSLMTGHTDTQYF
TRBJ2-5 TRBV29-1 CSVATGQETQYF
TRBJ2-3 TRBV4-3 CASSRGGGGADTQYF
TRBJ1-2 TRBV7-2 CASSLDMVRYTF
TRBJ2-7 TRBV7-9 CASSSSGTPYEQYF
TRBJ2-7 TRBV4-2 CASSPWGGESSYEQYF
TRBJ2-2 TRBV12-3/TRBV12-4 CASTLTGYTGELFF
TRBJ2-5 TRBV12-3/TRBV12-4 CASTPGDQETQYF
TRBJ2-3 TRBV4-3 CASSQAGGPTDTQYF
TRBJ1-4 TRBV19 CASRRVSTTNEKLFF
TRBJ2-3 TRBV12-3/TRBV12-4 CASSFEGSSTDTQYF
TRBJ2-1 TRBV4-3 CASSRTGEGDEQFF
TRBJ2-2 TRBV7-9 CASSSQTGIDRGQLFF
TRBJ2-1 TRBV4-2 CASSLTSDEQFF
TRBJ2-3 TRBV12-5 CASGLIRTGEADTQYF
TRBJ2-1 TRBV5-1 CASSSSLQGAVHDSYNEQFF
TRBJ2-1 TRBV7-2 CASSRLWGTPGDEQFF
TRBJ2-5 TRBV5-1 CASSLASAPQETQYF
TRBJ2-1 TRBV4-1 CASSLSVAGSSYNEQFF
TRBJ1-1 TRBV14 CASSQLDRAYAFF
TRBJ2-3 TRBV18 CASSGADTQYF